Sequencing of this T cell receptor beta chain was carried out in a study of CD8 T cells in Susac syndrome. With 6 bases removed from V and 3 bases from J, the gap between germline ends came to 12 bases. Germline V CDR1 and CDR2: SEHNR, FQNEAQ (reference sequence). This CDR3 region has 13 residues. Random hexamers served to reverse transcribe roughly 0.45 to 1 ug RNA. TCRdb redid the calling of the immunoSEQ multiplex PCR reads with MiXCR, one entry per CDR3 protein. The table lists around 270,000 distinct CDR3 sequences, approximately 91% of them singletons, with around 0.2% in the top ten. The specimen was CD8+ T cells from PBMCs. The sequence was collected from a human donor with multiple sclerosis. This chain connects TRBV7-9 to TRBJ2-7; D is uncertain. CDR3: CASSTGSFYEQYF. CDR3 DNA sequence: TGTGCCAGCAGTACGGGCAGCTTCTACGAGCAGTACTTC.